A single sample gave rise to the 2 T cell receptor beta chains below, sequenced in a study of CD8+ T cells in alopecia areata (dated by TCRdb to between 2018 and 2020). Library preparation was by the immunoSEQ multiplex PCR assay. To provide template for TCR sequencing, every sample had RNA extracted and reverse transcribed into cDNA. The clones in this table, taken by TCRdb from immuneACCESS, are in-frame only. Not every clone is retained; where verified, under half of the shortfall comes from an unresolved V gene, and the cause of the rest is unknown. This sample gives roughly 150,000 clones in total; approximately 60% of them show up just once. The ten largest clonotypes hold about 4.4% of the sample. The sample taken for sequencing was CD4+ T cells sorted from blood. The receptors stem from a human donor in good health.

This chain uses TRBV2 with TRBJ2-1, with D possibly TRBD1 on 6 matching bases. Trimming left V 3 bases short and J 5 bases short, with 14 bases between. This CDR3 has 15 residues. The germline gives CDR1 SNHLY, CDR2 FYNNEI. In nucleotides, the CDR3 is TGTGCCAGCAGTGACCAGGGGAACGTTCACAATGAGCAGTTCTTC. This encodes CASSDQGNVHNEQFF. The complete variable domain, with remaining parts taken from reference TRBV2 and TRBJ2-1, reads EPEVTQTPSHQVTQMGQEVILRCVPISNHLYFYWYRQILGQKVEFLVSFYNNEISEKSEIFDDQFSVERPDGSNFTLKIRSTKLEDSAMYFCASSDQGNVHNEQFFGPGTRLTVL.

The rearrangement joins TRBV29-1 to TRBJ1-2, with 7 bases lining up with TRBD1. The CDR3 runs to 16 residues. Germline V gene sequence: CDR1 SQVTM, CDR2 ANQGSEA. With V trimmed by 0 bases and J by 3 bases, 10 bases remained unmatched. The CDR3 protein is CSVEDPRGRGDYGYTF. DNA of the CDR3: TGCAGCGTTGAAGATCCCAGGGGGAGGGGTGACTATGGCTACACCTTC.